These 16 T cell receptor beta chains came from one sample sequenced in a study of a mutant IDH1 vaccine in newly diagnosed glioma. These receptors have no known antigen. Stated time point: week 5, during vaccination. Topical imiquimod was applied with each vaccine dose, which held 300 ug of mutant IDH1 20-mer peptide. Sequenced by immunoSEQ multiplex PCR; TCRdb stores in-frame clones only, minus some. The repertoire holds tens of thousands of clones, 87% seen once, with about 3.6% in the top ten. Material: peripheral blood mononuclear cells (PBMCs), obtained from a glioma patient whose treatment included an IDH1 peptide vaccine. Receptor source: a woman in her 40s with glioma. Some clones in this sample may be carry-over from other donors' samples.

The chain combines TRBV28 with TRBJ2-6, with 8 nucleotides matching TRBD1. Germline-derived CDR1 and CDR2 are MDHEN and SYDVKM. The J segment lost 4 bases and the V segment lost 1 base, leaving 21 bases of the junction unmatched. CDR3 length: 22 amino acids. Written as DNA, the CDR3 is TGTGCCAGCAGTTTATTATTAGGATTGACCGGACAGGGTATTACCGGGGCCAACGTCCTGACTTTC. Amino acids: CASSLLLGLTGQGITGANVLTF.

In DNA, the CDR3 is TGTGCCAGCAGCCCCTGGCTGGGACAGGGAAAAAATGAAAAACTGTTTTTT. As protein: CASSPWLGQGKNEKLFF. This sequence joins TRBV7-2 and TRBJ1-4; 9 nucleotides match TRBD1. The CDR3 is made up of 17 amino acids. Germline CDR1 SGHTA, CDR2 FQGNSA. The trim removed 5 bases at V and 5 bases at J, leaving 12 bases unmatched.

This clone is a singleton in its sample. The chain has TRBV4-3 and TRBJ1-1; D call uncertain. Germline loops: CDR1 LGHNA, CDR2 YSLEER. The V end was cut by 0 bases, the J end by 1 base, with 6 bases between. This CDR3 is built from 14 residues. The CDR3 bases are TGCGCCAGCAGCCAAGAATACAGGAACACTGAAGCTTTCTTT. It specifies CASSQEYRNTEAFF.

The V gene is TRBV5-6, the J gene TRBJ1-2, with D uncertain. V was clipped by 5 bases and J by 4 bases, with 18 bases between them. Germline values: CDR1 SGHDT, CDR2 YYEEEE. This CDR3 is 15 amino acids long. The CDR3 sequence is CASSPAPRGVYGYTF. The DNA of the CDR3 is TGTGCCAGCAGTCCAGCCCCCCGCGGGGTCTATGGCTACACCTTC.

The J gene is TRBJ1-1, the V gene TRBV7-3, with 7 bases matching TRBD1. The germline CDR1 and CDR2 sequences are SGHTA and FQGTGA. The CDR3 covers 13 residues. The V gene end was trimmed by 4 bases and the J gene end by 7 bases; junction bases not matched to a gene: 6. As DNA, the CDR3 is TGTGCCAGCAGCTCAGGGGGAATCTTTGAAGCTTTCTTT. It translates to CASSSGGIFEAFF.

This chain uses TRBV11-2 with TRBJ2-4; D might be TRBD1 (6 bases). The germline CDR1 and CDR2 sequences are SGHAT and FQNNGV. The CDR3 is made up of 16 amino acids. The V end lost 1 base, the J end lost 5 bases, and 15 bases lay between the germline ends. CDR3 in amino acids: CASSLGQRTAENIQYF. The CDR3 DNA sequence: TGTGCCAGCAGCTTAGGACAAAGGACAGCTGAAAACATTCAGTACTTC. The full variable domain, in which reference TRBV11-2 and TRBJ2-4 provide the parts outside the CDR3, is EAGVAQSPRYKIIEKRQSVAFWCNPISGHATLYWYQQILGQGPKLLIQFQNNGVVDDSQLPKDRFSAERLKGVDSTLKIQPAKLEDSAVYLCASSLGQRTAENIQYFGAGTRLSVL.

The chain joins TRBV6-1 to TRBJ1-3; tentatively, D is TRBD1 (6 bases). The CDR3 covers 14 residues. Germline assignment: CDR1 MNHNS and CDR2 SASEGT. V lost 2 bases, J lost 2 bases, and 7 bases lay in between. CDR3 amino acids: CASSESGAGNTIYF. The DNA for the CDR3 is TGTGCCAGCAGTGAATCAGGGGCTGGAAACACCATATATTTT.

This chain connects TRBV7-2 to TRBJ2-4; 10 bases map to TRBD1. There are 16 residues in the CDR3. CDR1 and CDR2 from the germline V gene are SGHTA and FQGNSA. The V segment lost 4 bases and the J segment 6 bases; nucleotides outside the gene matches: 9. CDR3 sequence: CASSSDSGTGVNIQYF. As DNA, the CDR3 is TGTGCCAGCAGCTCCGACTCCGGGACAGGGGTAAACATTCAGTACTTC. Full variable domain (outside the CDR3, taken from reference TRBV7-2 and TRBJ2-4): GAGVSQSPSNKVTEKGKDVELRCDPISGHTALYWYRQSLGQGLEFLIYFQGNSAPDKSGLPSDRFSAERTGGSVSTLTIQRTQQEDSAVYLCASSSDSGTGVNIQYFGAGTRLSVL.

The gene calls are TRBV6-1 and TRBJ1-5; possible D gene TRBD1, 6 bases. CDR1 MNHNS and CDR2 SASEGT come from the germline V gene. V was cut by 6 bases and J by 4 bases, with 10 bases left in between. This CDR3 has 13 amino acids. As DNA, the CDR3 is TGTGCCAGCAGGGGGACACGTAATCAGCCCCAGCATTTT. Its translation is CASRGTRNQPQHF.

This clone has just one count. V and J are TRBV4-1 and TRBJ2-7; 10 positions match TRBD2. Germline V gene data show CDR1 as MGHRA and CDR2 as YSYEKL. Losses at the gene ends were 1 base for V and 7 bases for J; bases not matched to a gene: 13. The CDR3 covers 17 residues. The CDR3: CASSQGPRTSGPREQYF. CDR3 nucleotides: TGCGCCAGCAGCCAAGGCCCCAGGACTAGCGGTCCTAGGGAGCAGTACTTC.

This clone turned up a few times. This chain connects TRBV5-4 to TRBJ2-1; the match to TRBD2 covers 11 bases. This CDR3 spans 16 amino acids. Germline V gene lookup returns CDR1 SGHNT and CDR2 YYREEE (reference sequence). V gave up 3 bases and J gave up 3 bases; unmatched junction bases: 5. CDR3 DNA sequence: TGTGCCAGCAGCTCAAGACTAGCGGGATACTACAATGAGCAGTTCTTC. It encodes CASSSRLAGYYNEQFF.

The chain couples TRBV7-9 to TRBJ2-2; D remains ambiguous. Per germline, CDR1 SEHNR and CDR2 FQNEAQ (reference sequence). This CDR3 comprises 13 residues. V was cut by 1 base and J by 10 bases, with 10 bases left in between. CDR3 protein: CASSLERYPELFF. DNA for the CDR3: TGTGCCAGCAGCTTAGAGAGATACCCGGAGCTGTTTTTT.

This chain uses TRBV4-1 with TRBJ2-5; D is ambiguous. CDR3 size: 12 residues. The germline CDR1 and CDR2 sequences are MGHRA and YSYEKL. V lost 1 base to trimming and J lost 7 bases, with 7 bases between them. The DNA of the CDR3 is TGCGCCAGCAGCCAAGTAGGCATGACCCAGTACTTC. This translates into CASSQVGMTQYF.

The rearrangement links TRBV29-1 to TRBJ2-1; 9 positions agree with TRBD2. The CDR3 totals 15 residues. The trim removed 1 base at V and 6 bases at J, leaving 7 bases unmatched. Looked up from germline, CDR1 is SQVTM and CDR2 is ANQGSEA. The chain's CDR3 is CSVEGLSGSLNEQFF. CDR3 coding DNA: TGCAGCGTTGAAGGTCTTAGCGGGAGTCTCAATGAGCAGTTCTTC.

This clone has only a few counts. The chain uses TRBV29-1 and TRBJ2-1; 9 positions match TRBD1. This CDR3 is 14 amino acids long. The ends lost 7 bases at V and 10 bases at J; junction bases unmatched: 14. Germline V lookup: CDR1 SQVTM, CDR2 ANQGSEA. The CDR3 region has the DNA TGCAGCGCCTCCAGGGACAGGGAAGCGCTGGAGCAGTTCTTC. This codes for CSASRDREALEQFF.

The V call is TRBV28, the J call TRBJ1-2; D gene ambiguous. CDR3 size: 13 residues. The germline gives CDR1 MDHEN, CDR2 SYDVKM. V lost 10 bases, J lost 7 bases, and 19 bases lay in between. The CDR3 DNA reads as TGTGCCACCGATACTCCTCCAACGGGTGGCTACACCTTC. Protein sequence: CATDTPPTGGYTF.